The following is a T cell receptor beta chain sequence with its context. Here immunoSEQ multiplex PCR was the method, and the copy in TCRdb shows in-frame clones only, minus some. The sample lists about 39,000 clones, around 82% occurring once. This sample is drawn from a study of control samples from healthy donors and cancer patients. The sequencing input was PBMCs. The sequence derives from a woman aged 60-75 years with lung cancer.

CDR3 in amino acids: CASSLVAAQGDTIYF. CDR3 coding DNA: TGTGCCAGCAGCTTAGTGGCCGCGCAGGGGGACACCATATATTTT. V and J are TRBV7-6 and TRBJ1-3; 7 positions agree with TRBD1. Trimming removed 1 base from V and 8 bases from J; junction bases left unmatched: 8. CDR3 length equals 15 residues. Per germline, CDR1 SGHVS and CDR2 FNYEAQ. Variable domain in full (rest from reference TRBV7-6 and TRBJ1-3): GAGVSQSPRYKVTKRGQDVALRCDPISGHVSLYWYRQALGQGPEFLTYFNYEAQQDKSGLPNDRFSAERPEGSISTLTIQRTEQRDSAMYRCASSLVAAQGDTIYFGEGSWLTVV.